This T cell receptor (beta chain) came from a study of blood T cell repertoires in COVID-19. The wider study: Italy, Spain and the United States were the sources of the convalescent and acute COVID-19 samples. The cDNA or gDNA used as material had been derived from T cells, B-cell-depleted T cells, or PBMCs.

As originally analysed: Estimated nucleated cell counts came from reference gene primer amplification. Method: immunoSEQ multiplex PCR; TCRdb's copy keeps in-frame clones and lacks some. The V and J calls and clone size are taken from that table; D and trimming were inferred from the DNA. In the table there are a few hundred thousand clones, 65% to 85% of which are singletons. Germline values: CDR1 MNHEY, CDR2 SVGEGT. The CDR3 sequence is 16 residues long. Trimming took 6 bases from V and 4 from J, leaving 21 bases between them. The sequence came from a human donor in a cohort sampled during active COVID-19. The sample was peripheral blood. The chain employs TRBV6-2 or TRBV6-3 and TRBJ2-5, with D tentatively TRBD1 (6 bases). The CDR3 spells CASSLGTRWAVETQYF. CDR3 coding DNA: TGTGCCAGCAGCCTAGGGACAAGGTGGGCCGTAGAGACCCAGTACTTC.